Below, 24 T cell receptor beta chains from the same sample are listed, as sequenced in a study of blood T cell repertoires in COVID-19. Method: immunoSEQ multiplex PCR; TCRdb's copy keeps in-frame clones and lacks some. The sample lists over 50,000 clones, approximately 73% occurring once. Source material: peripheral blood. Receptors were obtained from a woman between 50 and 59 years old with active or convalescent COVID-19.

The chain links TRBV3-1 (or the pseudogene TRBV3-2) to TRBJ2-2; 7 nucleotides agree with TRBD2. The CDR3 has 13 residues. The trim removed 6 bases at V and 6 bases at J, leaving 4 bases unmatched. Germline lookup yields CDR1 LGHDT and CDR2 YNNKEL (reference sequence). The CDR3 nucleotides are TGTGCCAGCAGGCCCAGCGGGGCCGGGGAGCTGTTTTTT. Translating it yields CASRPSGAGELFF.

CDR3 residues: CAISPQDRENTGELFF. DNA of the CDR3: TGTGCCATCAGCCCGCAGGACAGGGAGAACACCGGGGAGCTGTTTTTT. This rearrangement joins TRBV10-3 to TRBJ2-2; 8 bases line up with TRBD1. Germline trimming cut 6 bases from V and 1 base from J; bases unmatched to any gene: 7. The CDR3 loop spans 16 amino acids. Germline assignment: CDR1 ENHRY and CDR2 SYGVKD.

The V and J genes are TRBV11-2 and TRBJ1-2; the match to TRBD1 covers 8 bases. CDR1 is SGHAT, CDR2 FQNNGV, per germline. V lost 0 bases and J lost 8; bases outside the gene matches: 5. The CDR3 has 14 amino acids. CDR3 in amino acids: CASSLERTGSGYTF. DNA for the CDR3: TGTGCCAGCAGCTTAGAAAGGACAGGGAGCGGCTACACCTTC.

The chain recombines TRBV21-1 with TRBJ2-3; the table assigns TRBD1, which was not confirmed against the DNA. TRBV21-1 is annotated as a pseudogene. CDR3 length equals 16 residues. In DNA, the CDR3 is TGTGCCAGCAGCAAAGGGGGCGGTTGGGGCACAGATACGCAGTATTTT. It translates to CASSKGGGWGTDTQYF.

The chain recombines TRBV6-1 with TRBJ2-3; D possibly corresponds to TRBD2 (5 bases). Germline V gene lookup returns CDR1 MNHNS and CDR2 SASEGT. V lost 3 bases and J 0 bases, leaving 7 bases between the germline ends. The length of the CDR3 is 14 residues. The DNA of the CDR3 is TGTGCCAGCAGTGACGGGGTTAGCACAGATACGCAGTATTTT. It yields the protein CASSDGVSTDTQYF.

The J gene is TRBJ1-3, the V gene TRBV21-1; TRBD1, the table's D call, lacks a check against the DNA. TRBV21-1 is described as a pseudogene. This CDR3 spans 15 amino acids. CDR3 in DNA: TGTGCCAGCAGTTCCGGACATTACTCTGGAAACACCATATATTTT. Translating it yields CASSSGHYSGNTIYF.

V gene TRBV4-2 combines with J gene TRBJ2-1; 11 positions match TRBD2. Germline V CDR1 and CDR2: LGHNA, YNFKEQ. V shed 3 bases, J shed 1 base, and the junction held 14 bases outside the gene matches. The CDR3 extends over 20 amino acids. The CDR3 region is CASSHPSSGRRPLSYNEQFF. The CDR3, as DNA: TGTGCCAGCAGCCATCCTTCTAGCGGGAGGCGGCCACTTTCCTACAATGAGCAGTTCTTC.

There are a few counts of this clone. The chain recombines TRBV18 with TRBJ2-7, with 7 bases that match TRBD1. Germline V gene sequence: CDR1 KGHSH, CDR2 LQKENI. The CDR3 length is 16 residues. J lost 2 bases, V lost 4 bases, and 11 bases had no gene match. The chain's CDR3 is CASSRAPGTAPYEQYF. CDR3 sequence (DNA): TGTGCCAGCTCACGAGCCCCCGGGACAGCTCCCTACGAGCAGTACTTC.

The chain combines TRBV27 with TRBJ2-3, with 10 bases that match TRBD2. This CDR3 is 17 amino acids long. With 6 bases clipped from V and 3 bases from J, the junction kept 12 bases outside the gene matches. Germline V CDR1 and CDR2: MNHEY, SMNVEV (reference sequence). CDR3 DNA sequence: TGTGCCAGCAGCCCCCGGGCGGCTAGCGGGAGAACAGATACGCAGTATTTT. It encodes CASSPRAASGRTDTQYF.

This clone came up once. This chain joins TRBV30 and TRBJ1-6; D is perhaps TRBD1 (5 bases). The germline V and J ends were trimmed by 0 bases and 9 bases, with 9 bases remaining between them. CDR3 size: 13 residues. Germline V gene data show CDR1 as GTSNPN and CDR2 as SVGIG (reference sequence). CDR3 in amino acids: CAWSVSGGSPLHF. The CDR3 DNA is TGTGCCTGGAGTGTATCGGGGGGTTCACCCCTCCACTTT.

As to this clone: A junction boundary mismatches the germline segment, possibly from a read error. The chain uses TRBV6-5 and TRBJ1-2; D uncertain. Looked up from germline, CDR1 is MNHEY and CDR2 is SVGAGI. The length of the CDR3 is 13 residues. DNA for the CDR3: TGTGCCAGCACCACCGGGGATGTCTATGACTACACCTTC. This gives the protein CASTTGDVYDYTF.

For this clone: The sample holds other DNA sequences that translate to the same CDR3. V gene TRBV7-9 combines with J gene TRBJ1-2, with 7 bases aligning to TRBD1. The CDR3 extends over 13 amino acids. V was pared by 3 bases and J by 4 bases, with 2 bases of the junction left unmatched. Per germline, CDR1 SEHNR and CDR2 FQNEAQ (reference sequence). This CDR3 is CASSLGTVYGYTF. The CDR3 DNA reads as TGTGCCAGCAGCTTGGGGACAGTCTATGGCTACACCTTC.

This clone appeared a single time. The chain couples TRBV7-9 to TRBJ2-1; the D gene is possibly TRBD2 (6 bases). CDR1 is SEHNR, CDR2 FQNEAQ, per germline (reference sequence). This CDR3 region has 13 residues. Trimming removed 5 bases at V and 3 bases at J, with 8 bases between. The CDR3 nucleotides read TGTGCCAGCAGCCCGACTAGCTACAATGAGCAGTTCTTC. This translates into CASSPTSYNEQFF.

The chain couples TRBV6-5 to TRBJ1-2; possibly TRBD1 for D (6 bases). CDR1 and CDR2 from the germline V gene are MNHEY and SVGAGI. Trimming took 7 bases from V and 6 from J, leaving 18 bases between them. The CDR3 runs to 14 residues. The DNA of the CDR3 is TGTGCCAGCACGACTGGGGGGGCTGTCCATGGCTACACCTTC. Amino acids: CASTTGGAVHGYTF.

The rearrangement uses TRBV7-2 and TRBJ2-2, with 7 bases aligning to TRBD2. The CDR3 length is 16 residues. CDR1 SGHTA and CDR2 FQGNSA come from the germline V gene. The ends lost 5 bases at V and 0 bases at J; junction bases unmatched: 6. The CDR3 protein is CASSPRGLSNTGELFF. Written as DNA, the CDR3 is TGTGCCAGCAGCCCACGGGGACTATCGAACACCGGGGAGCTGTTTTTT.

V usage is TRBV30 and J usage is TRBJ1-2; possibly TRBD1 for D (6 bases). This CDR3 is 13 amino acids long. Trimming left V 3 bases short and J 3 bases short, with 11 bases between. The germline V gene encodes CDR1 GTSNPN and CDR2 SVGIG (reference sequence). This CDR3 reads CAWRTGRHYGYTF. The CDR3 bases are TGTGCCTGGAGAACAGGGAGACACTATGGCTACACCTTC.

The V and J genes are TRBV9 and TRBJ2-7, with D tentatively TRBD2 (6 bases). V lost 4 bases and J 2 bases, leaving 16 bases between the germline ends. The CDR3 totals 15 residues. Per the germline V gene, CDR1 is SGDLS and CDR2 is YYNGEE. Here the CDR3 DNA reads TGTGCCAGCAGCCCCCGGTCGGGGACTGCCTACGAGCAGTACTTC. This codes for CASSPRSGTAYEQYF.

This clone was seen just once. The rearrangement links TRBV20-1 to TRBJ1-1; D not certain. CDR3 size: 11 residues. The germline V gene encodes CDR1 DFQATT and CDR2 SNEGSKA (reference sequence). The V and J ends lost 2 bases and 7 bases respectively, with 8 bases between them. The CDR3 loop is CSARHRVEAFF. For the CDR3, the DNA is TGCAGTGCTAGACATCGGGTTGAAGCTTTCTTT.

The chain has TRBV29-1 and TRBJ2-7, with D tentatively TRBD1 (6 bases). Germline V gene lookup returns CDR1 SQVTM and CDR2 ANQGSEA. Trimming pared 3 bases from V and 4 bases from J, leaving 28 bases between. The CDR3 is 18 residues long. The CDR3 nucleotides are TGCAGCGTTGAGAGTCCACGAAAGGGGGTTGGTCCCCCTTACGAGCAGTACTTC. Encoded protein: CSVESPRKGVGPPYEQYF.

The chain links TRBV2 to TRBJ2-1; 8 nucleotides line up with TRBD2. V trimming: 7 bases; J trimming: 4 bases; junction bases outside the gene matches: 6. The CDR3 sequence is 14 residues long. Looked up from germline, CDR1 is SNHLY and CDR2 is FYNNEI. The CDR3 nucleotides read TGTGCCAGCAAAAGCGGGAGTGGTTACAATGAGCAGTTCTTC. This codes for CASKSGSGYNEQFF.

This clone has just one count. This sequence joins TRBV2 and TRBJ1-2; a weak D match, TRBD1 (6 bases). The V end lost 6 bases, the J end lost 8 bases, and 16 bases lay between the germline ends. The length of the CDR3 is 13 residues. Germline V gene data show CDR1 as SNHLY and CDR2 as FYNNEI. CDR3 protein: CASRDSAQEGYTF. CDR3 nucleotides: TGTGCCAGCAGGGACAGCGCTCAAGAGGGCTACACCTTC. The whole variable domain, filled in from reference TRBV2 and TRBJ1-2, reads EPEVTQTPSHQVTQMGQEVILRCVPISNHLYFYWYRQILGQKVEFLVSFYNNEISEKSEIFDDQFSVERPDGSNFTLKIRSTKLEDSAMYFCASRDSAQEGYTFGSGTRLTVV.

The chain has TRBV3-1 (or the pseudogene TRBV3-2) and TRBJ1-1, with TRBD1 matching over 7 bases. The CDR3 covers 15 residues. Germline CDR1 reads LGHDT; CDR2 reads YNNKEL (reference sequence). The V gene end was trimmed by 0 bases and the J gene end by 3 bases; junction bases not matched to a gene: 4. CDR3 in DNA: TGTGCCAGCAGCCAAGACCAGGGGGATTACACTGAAGCTTTCTTT. It encodes CASSQDQGDYTEAFF.

The rearrangement joins TRBV9 to TRBJ1-3; D is undetermined. The CDR3 consists of 15 residues. CDR1 is SGDLS, CDR2 YYNGEE, per germline. V dropped 3 bases and J dropped 0 bases, with 10 bases sitting between them. CDR3 loop: CASSGQEASGNTIYF. CDR3 DNA sequence: TGTGCCAGCAGCGGCCAGGAAGCCTCTGGAAACACCATATATTTT.

This rearrangement joins TRBV3-1 (or the pseudogene TRBV3-2) to TRBJ2-1; TRBD2 agrees at 8 bases. Trimming at V came to 6 bases and at J to 6 bases, leaving 10 bases not matched to a gene. The CDR3 sequence is 15 residues long. The V gene's germline CDR1 is LGHDT and CDR2 YNNKEL (reference sequence). The CDR3 sequence: CASSESGLAPNEQFF. CDR3 nucleotides: TGTGCCAGCAGTGAATCTGGACTAGCCCCCAATGAGCAGTTCTTC.